The clone carrying this T cell receptor (beta chain) was seen just once. Its antigen is not known. This sample is drawn from a study of identical twins. Study-wide points: When twins shared out-of-frame alpha sequences, those sequences had excess low generation probability. The more abundant beta clonotypes in cord blood had fewer insertions, and memory repertoires did not show this.

Germline V gene sequence: CDR1 LNHDA, CDR2 SQIVND (reference sequence). V lost 3 bases to trimming and J lost 9 bases, with 9 bases between them. The CDR3 is made up of 12 amino acids. The authors used template switching to add a universal primer site and gave cDNA unique molecular identifiers. TCRdb reprocessed the 5' RACE reads with MiXCR, giving one entry per CDR3 protein. The sample has more than 250,000 distinct CDR3 sequences, 6.5% to 9.5% seen once. This sample was shared with a second study, whose subject was yellow fever vaccine responses in identical twins.

What was sequenced was memory (CD45RO+) T cells sorted from blood. The sequence was collected from a woman between 18 and 30 years old in good health. This chain joins TRBV19 and TRBJ1-5; D unresolved. This CDR3 reads CASSIGLGPQHF. The CDR3 nucleotides are TGTGCCAGTAGTATCGGGCTAGGGCCCCAGCATTTT.